One sample yielded the 25 T cell receptor beta chains listed below, sequenced in a study of T cell repertoires in cytomegalovirus infection. No antigens are known for them. TCRdb re-derived calls from the reads in MiXCR, one entry per CDR3 protein. The sample contains roughly 570,000 distinct CDR3 sequences, approximately 40% of which appear only once. The specimen comprised cultured PBMCs, sampled from culture after CMV antigen stimulation. The source is a human donor in good health (CMV status not recorded). Some clones in this sample may be carry-over from other donors' samples.

The chain links TRBV20-1 to TRBJ1-1; D gene ambiguous. The CDR3 consists of 12 residues. V gave up 1 base and J gave up 1 base, with 4 bases separating them. From germline, CDR1 is DFQATT and CDR2 SNEGSKA (reference sequence). CDR3 coding DNA: TGCAGTGCTAGAGTGGAGAACACTGAAGCTTTCTTT. Translated: CSARVENTEAFF.

A few counts support this clonotype. V and J are TRBV4-1 and TRBJ2-1, with no clear D. Between the trimmed V and J ends, which lost 0 bases and 7 bases, there was a span of 16 bases. This CDR3 spans 16 amino acids. Germline CDR1 is MGHRA and CDR2 is YSYEKL. CDR3 sequence reads: CASSQDRSNSWNEQFF. The DNA for the CDR3 is TGCGCCAGCAGCCAAGATCGGAGTAATAGCTGGAATGAGCAGTTCTTC.

The rearrangement uses TRBV5-4 and TRBJ1-1, with D possibly matching TRBD1 (5 bases). The germline CDR1 and CDR2 sequences are SGHNT and YYREEE (reference sequence). CDR3 length equals 14 residues. The V gene lost 4 bases and the J gene lost 2 bases, with 12 bases spanning the gap. This CDR3 reads CASSKGQGNTEAFF. The DNA of the CDR3 is TGTGCCAGCAGCAAGGGTCAGGGAAACACTGAAGCTTTCTTT.

The chain links TRBV11-2 to TRBJ2-2, with 13 nucleotides matching TRBD2. Germline lookup yields CDR1 SGHAT and CDR2 FQNNGV. There are 15 residues in the CDR3. V lost 4 bases, J lost 6 bases, and 2 bases stayed unmatched. CDR3 nucleotides: TGTGCCAGCAGCTGGGGGACTAGCGGGGCCGGGGAGCTGTTTTTT. This sequence encodes CASSWGTSGAGELFF.

The sample holds a few counts of this clonotype. This chain joins TRBV6-6 and TRBJ1-2; tentative D call: TRBD1 (5 bases). From germline, CDR1 is MNHNY and CDR2 SVGAGI (reference sequence). The CDR3 has 14 residues. V was pared by 4 bases and J by 4 bases, with 13 bases between. The CDR3 sequence: CASSLGRGVYGYTF. Here the CDR3 DNA reads TGTGCCAGCAGTTTAGGACGGGGGGTCTATGGCTACACCTTC.

The rearrangement joins TRBV20-1 to TRBJ2-4; 7 bases line up with TRBD1. V lost 2 bases to trimming and J lost 7 bases; unmatched junction nucleotides: 14. This CDR3 region has 16 residues. Looked up from germline, CDR1 is DFQATT and CDR2 is SNEGSKA (reference sequence). DNA for the CDR3: TGCAGTGCTAGACCGAATACAGGGGACGGTTGGAACATTCAGTACTTC. It is translated as CSARPNTGDGWNIQYF.

This clonotype came up a few times. This rearrangement joins TRBV20-1 to TRBJ1-1; tentative D call: TRBD1 (6 bases). Per the germline V gene, CDR1 is DFQATT and CDR2 is SNEGSKA (reference sequence). The CDR3 runs to 12 residues. With 4 bases removed from V and 4 bases from J, the gap between germline ends came to 10 bases. This CDR3 is CSAIGGGTEAFF. DNA for the CDR3: TGCAGTGCTATCGGAGGGGGCACTGAAGCTTTCTTT.

This chain links TRBV7-2 with TRBJ2-5, with TRBD1 identical over 7 bases. CDR1 SGHTA and CDR2 FQGNSA come from the germline V gene. The CDR3 sequence is 15 residues long. J was trimmed by 4 bases and V by 2 bases; bases with no gene match: 7. CDR3 sequence (DNA): TGTGCCAGCAGCTTACTTAAGGGGGCAGGAGAGACCCAGTACTTC. Protein product: CASSLLKGAGETQYF.

This rearrangement joins TRBV12-3 or TRBV12-4 to TRBJ1-4, with 9 positions matching TRBD1. This CDR3 region has 15 residues. The J segment lost 5 bases and the V segment lost 7 bases, leaving 8 bases of the junction unmatched. CDR3 region: CASTGWTGVNEKLFF. The CDR3 coding sequence is TGTGCCAGCACCGGGTGGACAGGGGTGAATGAAAAACTGTTTTTT.

This clonotype was observed once. CDR3 region: CASSSGTVLYGYTF. CDR3 nucleotides: TGTGCCAGCAGTTCCGGGACAGTACTGTATGGCTACACCTTC. The V and J genes are TRBV12-3 or TRBV12-4 and TRBJ1-2; TRBD1 matches at 7 bases. The CDR3 sequence is 14 residues long. V trimming: 4 bases; J trimming: 5 bases; junction bases outside the gene matches: 7.

V is TRBV6-5 and J is TRBJ2-7; D perhaps matches TRBD2 (5 bases). Trimming took 7 bases from V and 1 from J, leaving 17 bases between them. This CDR3 spans 15 amino acids. Germline V lookup: CDR1 MNHEY, CDR2 SVGAGI. CDR3 amino acids: CASKLSPTGSYEQYF. The CDR3 DNA follows: TGTGCCAGCAAACTCTCACCCACGGGGTCCTACGAGCAGTACTTC.

CDR3 sequence reads: CASSSLRGSNTEAFF. CDR3 coding DNA: TGTGCCAGTAGTAGCCTCCGGGGATCGAACACTGAAGCTTTCTTT. The chain carries TRBV19 and TRBJ1-1; D gene ambiguous. Germline lookup yields CDR1 LNHDA and CDR2 SQIVND (reference sequence). The CDR3 is 15 amino acids. V was pared by 4 bases and J by 1 base, with 13 bases between. The full variable domain, rest sourced from reference TRBV19 and TRBJ1-1, is DGGITQSPKYLFRKEGQNVTLSCEQNLNHDAMYWYRQDPGQGLRLIYYSQIVNDFQKGDIAEGYSVSREKKESFPLTVTSAQKNPTAFYLCASSSLRGSNTEAFFGQGTRLTVV.

The rearrangement uses TRBV10-3 and TRBJ2-7, with 9 bases lining up with TRBD1. Trimming at V came to 4 bases and at J to 3 bases, leaving 19 bases not matched to a gene. This CDR3 spans 19 amino acids. Germline lookup yields CDR1 ENHRY and CDR2 SYGVKD. The CDR3: CAISVGFGQGRLGDYEQYF. DNA of the CDR3: TGTGCCATCAGTGTGGGGTTCGGACAGGGGCGACTGGGCGACTACGAGCAGTACTTC.

V is TRBV2 and J is TRBJ2-5; 13 bases are a match to TRBD2. The CDR3 spans 15 residues. In germline, CDR1 is SNHLY, CDR2 FYNNEI. V lost 8 bases, J lost 5 bases, and 8 bases stayed unmatched. DNA of the CDR3: TGTGCCAGCGGAAGACTAGCGGGAGGCAGGGAGACCCAGTACTTC. It yields the protein CASGRLAGGRETQYF.

The chain carries TRBV12-3 or TRBV12-4 and TRBJ1-4, with a tentative D call TRBD1 (5 bases). This CDR3 has 14 amino acids. Trimming left V 6 bases short and J 3 bases short, with 11 bases between. CDR3 nucleotide sequence: TGTGCCAGCAGCCACCGACAGTCTAATGAAAAACTGTTTTTT. It is translated as CASSHRQSNEKLFF.

The V and J genes are TRBV7-2 and TRBJ2-1; TRBD2 aligns across 8 bases. Germline V CDR1 and CDR2: SGHTA, FQGNSA. This CDR3 is built from 15 residues. After removal of 6 bases from V and 4 bases from J, the junction contained 8 bases not matched to a gene. The CDR3, as DNA: TGTGCCAGCAGGACCGGGGGACTAGTGTACAATGAGCAGTTCTTC. Translating it yields CASRTGGLVYNEQFF.

This clonotype was recorded only once. The rearrangement uses TRBV30 and TRBJ2-1; 7 nucleotides agree with TRBD2. V trimming: 2 bases; J trimming: 9 bases; junction bases outside the gene matches: 7. Germline CDR1 GTSNPN, CDR2 SVGIG (reference sequence). The CDR3 totals 13 residues. The chain's CDR3 is CAWSFGLGVEQFF. The CDR3, as DNA: TGTGCCTGGAGTTTCGGACTAGGGGTTGAGCAGTTCTTC.

This chain connects TRBV19 to TRBJ2-7, with D unclear. The CDR3 is 13 amino acids. The germline CDR1 and CDR2 sequences are LNHDA and SQIVND (reference sequence). Trimming stripped 4 bases from V and 5 bases from J, with 12 bases between. This CDR3 reads CASSTFSANEQYF. The CDR3 region has the DNA TGTGCCAGTAGTACCTTTTCAGCTAACGAGCAGTACTTC.

The chain employs TRBV28 and TRBJ1-6; D gene uncertain. Germline CDR1 is MDHEN and CDR2 is SYDVKM. This CDR3 comprises 9 residues. The V end lost 8 bases, the J end lost 10 bases, and 3 bases lay between the germline ends. DNA for the CDR3: TGTGCCAGCGGGTCACCCCTCCACTTT. It yields the protein CASGSPLHF.

This clonotype was found once. The J gene is TRBJ1-2, the V gene TRBV20-1, with 7 bases aligning to TRBD1. The germline V gene encodes CDR1 DFQATT and CDR2 SNEGSKA (reference sequence). CDR3 size: 15 residues. The junction had 11 bases not matched to a gene; V was cut back by 2 bases and J by 5 bases. The CDR3 loop reads CSARLHQQGNYGYTF. The DNA of the CDR3 is TGCAGTGCTAGACTTCATCAACAGGGGAATTATGGCTACACCTTC.

This sequence joins TRBV7-2 and TRBJ1-6; TRBD1 is a possible D gene (6 bases). Germline lookup yields CDR1 SGHTA and CDR2 FQGNSA. Between the trimmed V and J ends, which lost 5 bases and 10 bases, there was a span of 27 bases. This CDR3 contains 18 residues. This CDR3 is CASSPRLGTLETQSPLHF. The CDR3 nucleotides read TGTGCCAGCAGCCCTAGGCTTGGGACACTTGAAACTCAATCACCCCTCCACTTT.

V is TRBV7-6 and J is TRBJ2-3, with 12 bases aligning to TRBD2. V lost 8 bases to trimming and J lost 0 bases; unmatched junction nucleotides: 9. CDR1 and CDR2 (germline): SGHVS, FNYEAQ. The CDR3 covers 17 residues. The CDR3 region is CASGWLAGGTSTDTQYF. The CDR3 region has the DNA TGTGCCAGCGGCTGGCTAGCGGGGGGGACTAGCACAGATACGCAGTATTTT.

In its sample, this clonotype was seen many times. The genes are TRBV7-6 and TRBJ2-3; 10 bases are a match to TRBD2. Germline CDR1 reads SGHVS; CDR2 reads FNYEAQ. After removal of 4 bases from V and 1 base from J, the junction contained 17 bases not matched to a gene. The CDR3 runs 20 residues. In DNA, the CDR3 is TGTGCCAGCAGCTCGAGTGTGGTGGCTAGCGGGAGTGTCGGCACAGATACGCAGTATTTT. Amino acids: CASSSSVVASGSVGTDTQYF.

J is TRBJ1-3 and V is TRBV3-1; the D is unclear. This CDR3 contains 14 residues. Trimming shortened V by 1 base and J by 4 bases, and 8 bases separated the two germline ends. From germline, CDR1 is LGHDT and CDR2 YNNKEL (reference sequence). The CDR3 spells CASSQVRSGNTIYF. Here the CDR3 DNA reads TGTGCCAGCAGCCAAGTGCGTTCGGGAAACACCATATATTTT.

This clonotype was observed at least ten times. This sequence joins TRBV7-2 and TRBJ1-4, with TRBD1 matching 10 bases. V gave up 3 bases and J gave up 7 bases; unmatched junction bases: 2. The CDR3 runs 14 residues. Looked up from germline, CDR1 is SGHTA and CDR2 is FQGNSA. CDR3 bases: TGTGCCAGCAGCTTGGGACAGGGGAGTGAAAAACTGTTTTTT. This translates into CASSLGQGSEKLFF.